The 5 T cell receptor beta chains in this list originate from one sample, sequenced in a study of human T cells and chemical hapten exposure. The time point here: pre-sensitization, week 0. Treatment reported: therapeutic diphenylcyclopropenone sensitization with weekly scalp DPC. TCRdb re-called the RACE reads with MiXCR, one entry per CDR3 protein. This table holds around 300,000 distinct CDR3 sequences, almost 8% found once. The specimen was whole blood, collected in connection with sensitization to the hapten diphenylcyclopropenone (DPC). The source of these receptors is a man in his late teens or twenties with alopecia areata. Some clones in this sample may be carry-over from other donors' samples.

This clonotype was observed a few times. The chain has TRBV29-1 and TRBJ2-1, with D perhaps assigned TRBD1 or TRBD2 (5 bases each). The CDR3 is 13 amino acids. Trimming took 4 bases from V and 7 from J, leaving 14 bases between them. The germline gives CDR1 SQVTM, CDR2 ANQGSEA. CDR3 region: CSVAGPSTNEQFF. In DNA form, the CDR3 reads TGCAGCGTTGCGGGACCGAGTACGAATGAGCAGTTCTTC.

V and J are TRBV28 and TRBJ1-1; TRBD1 might be the D (5 bases). The germline V and J ends were trimmed by 8 bases and 8 bases, with 15 bases remaining between them. This CDR3 region has 12 residues. Germline CDR1 and CDR2: MDHEN and SYDVKM. CDR3 amino acids: CASGRRGVEAFF. In DNA form, the CDR3 reads TGTGCCAGCGGCCGGAGAGGGGTAGAAGCTTTCTTT.

The chain links TRBV7-9 to TRBJ2-3; no clear D. CDR1 and CDR2 from the germline V gene are SEHNR and FQNEAQ (reference sequence). The CDR3 contains 13 residues. V was clipped by 6 bases and J by 3 bases, with 10 bases between them. CDR3 DNA sequence: TGTGCCAGCAGTCCAGACGGAACAGATACGCAGTATTTT. Residues: CASSPDGTDTQYF.

This chain links TRBV4-3 with TRBJ2-7, with 7 bases that match TRBD2. The CDR3 is 17 residues long. CDR1 and CDR2 from the germline V gene are LGHNA and YSLEER. J gave up 0 bases and V 0 bases, and 8 bases lay outside the gene matches. CDR3 protein: CASSQESGAFNSYEQYF. The CDR3 DNA reads as TGCGCCAGCAGCCAAGAGAGCGGGGCTTTTAACTCCTACGAGCAGTACTTC.

The table lists this clonotype with a few counts. The chain joins TRBV6-1 to TRBJ2-2; the D gene could be TRBD1 or TRBD2 (5 bases each). The germline V and J ends were trimmed by 2 bases and 2 bases, with 9 bases remaining between them. Germline V gene sequence: CDR1 MNHNS, CDR2 SASEGT. CDR3 length: 15 amino acids. The CDR3 spells CASSEWGSNTGELFF. The CDR3, as DNA: TGTGCCAGCAGTGAATGGGGGAGTAACACCGGGGAGCTGTTTTTT.